This entry lists 26 T cell receptor beta chains sequenced from one sample in a study of cytomegalovirus exposure and HLA in healthy donors. Vbeta (60) and Jbeta (13) primers were used in the PCR. Profiling relied on immunoSEQ multiplex PCR, and the TCRdb table lists in-frame clones only, not all of them. The sample consists of 90,000 to 150,000 clones, less than 85% of them appearing once. Sequencing used PBMCs. These receptors came from a woman between 40 and 55 years old in good health and CMV-seronegative.

This chain uses TRBV19 with TRBJ1-3; D ambiguous. The germline V gene has CDR1 LNHDA and CDR2 SQIVND (reference sequence). V lost 4 bases and J lost 4, with 8 bases in between. The CDR3 is made up of 13 amino acids. CDR3 nucleotides: TGTGCCAGTAGTACTGGGAGCGGAAACACCATATATTTT. It translates to CASSTGSGNTIYF. The full variable domain, its missing parts supplied by reference TRBV19 and TRBJ1-3, is DGGITQSPKYLFRKEGQNVTLSCEQNLNHDAMYWYRQDPGQGLRLIYYSQIVNDFQKGDIAEGYSVSREKKESFPLTVTSAQKNPTAFYLCASSTGSGNTIYFGEGSWLTVV.

This chain links TRBV9 with TRBJ2-2; 9 positions match TRBD2. This CDR3 has 15 amino acids. The germline gives CDR1 SGDLS, CDR2 YYNGEE. V lost 4 bases, J lost 6 bases, and 7 bases stayed unmatched. The CDR3 DNA follows: TGTGCCAGCAGCCCCGGGGGACTAGCTTCCGGGGAGCTGTTTTTT. Translated: CASSPGGLASGELFF.

V usage is TRBV9 and J usage is TRBJ1-1; D may be TRBD1 (5 bases). The V end was cut by 4 bases, the J end by 4 bases, with 11 bases between. The CDR3 totals 13 residues. The germline V gene encodes CDR1 SGDLS and CDR2 YYNGEE. The CDR3 sequence is CASSLGGGTEAFF. DNA of the CDR3: TGTGCCAGCAGCCTCGGGGGGGGCACTGAAGCTTTCTTT.

J is TRBJ2-2 and V is TRBV10-3; D may be TRBD2 (5 bases). The CDR3 length is 12 residues. The germline V gene encodes CDR1 ENHRY and CDR2 SYGVKD. V lost 7 bases, J lost 6 bases, and 9 bases lay in between. The CDR3 coding sequence is TGTGCCATCAAGACTACATCCGGGGAGCTGTTTTTT. Encoded protein: CAIKTTSGELFF.

This clone was seen more than once but under ten times. The J gene is TRBJ1-6, the V gene TRBV6-5; D might be TRBD1 (5 bases). The CDR3 runs to 14 residues. With 8 bases removed from V and 7 bases from J, the gap between germline ends came to 15 bases. Germline V lookup: CDR1 MNHEY, CDR2 SVGAGI. CDR3 in amino acids: CASGFRGPNSPLHF. DNA of the CDR3: TGTGCCAGCGGGTTTAGGGGCCCCAATTCACCCCTCCACTTT.

The J gene is TRBJ1-6, the V gene TRBV2, with 7 bases fitting TRBD1. The trim removed 3 bases at V and 9 bases at J, leaving 2 bases unmatched. Germline lookup yields CDR1 SNHLY and CDR2 FYNNEI. The CDR3 is 13 amino acids. CDR3 in amino acids: CASSDDRVSPLHF. As DNA, the CDR3 is TGTGCCAGCAGTGATGACAGGGTTTCACCCCTCCACTTT.

The chain combines TRBV6-1 with TRBJ2-2; TRBD2 aligns across 7 bases. V was clipped by 1 base and J by 0 bases; unmatched bases: 11. Germline lookup yields CDR1 MNHNS and CDR2 SASEGT. This CDR3 contains 19 residues. The CDR3 protein is CASSEDGGGRGANTGELFF. The CDR3 bases are TGTGCCAGCAGTGAAGATGGGGGGGGGAGGGGTGCGAACACCGGGGAGCTGTTTTTT.

The genes are TRBV6-1 and TRBJ2-1; D is possibly TRBD2 (5 bases). The V gene's germline CDR1 is MNHNS and CDR2 SASEGT. V was cut by 1 base and J by 6 bases, with 13 bases left in between. The CDR3 length is 15 residues. The CDR3 sequence: CASSEGGTTSNEQFF. As DNA, the CDR3 is TGTGCCAGCAGTGAAGGAGGCACAACTAGCAATGAGCAGTTCTTC.

CDR3 bases: TGCGCCAGCAGCCAACAACCGACAGGGTATGAAGATACGCAGTATTTT. It translates to CASSQQPTGYEDTQYF. The chain is built from TRBV4-3 and TRBJ2-3, with 7 bases that match TRBD1. After removal of 2 bases from V and 5 bases from J, the junction contained 10 bases not matched to a gene. CDR3 length: 16 residues. Germline-derived CDR1 and CDR2 are LGHNA and YSLEER.

The V and J genes are TRBV29-1 and TRBJ1-2; D unresolved. V gave up 1 base and J gave up 3 bases, with 9 bases separating them. CDR3 length equals 13 residues. The germline V gene encodes CDR1 SQVTM and CDR2 ANQGSEA. The chain's CDR3 is CSVEVGGYYGYTF. CDR3 nucleotide sequence: TGCAGCGTTGAAGTCGGCGGGTACTATGGCTACACCTTC.

The gene calls are TRBV9 and TRBJ2-7, with TRBD2 identical over 7 bases. The CDR3 runs 15 residues. Per the germline V gene, CDR1 is SGDLS and CDR2 is YYNGEE. With 0 bases clipped from V and 1 base from J, the junction kept 4 bases outside the gene matches. CDR3 in amino acids: CASSVAGGLSYEQYF. CDR3 DNA sequence: TGTGCCAGCAGCGTAGCGGGGGGACTTTCCTACGAGCAGTACTTC. The full variable domain, with the rest looked up from reference TRBV9 and TRBJ2-7, is DSGVTQTPKHLITATGQRVTLRCSPRSGDLSVYWYQQSLDQGLQFLIQYYNGEERAKGNILERFSAQQFPDLHSELNLSSLELGDSALYFCASSVAGGLSYEQYFGPGTRLTVT.

This clone was recorded once. The chain combines TRBV30 with TRBJ1-1, with D possibly matching TRBD1 (5 bases). With 4 bases removed from V and 1 base from J, the gap between germline ends came to 10 bases. The CDR3 loop spans 13 amino acids. Germline V lookup: CDR1 GTSNPN, CDR2 SVGIG (reference sequence). CDR3 in amino acids: CAWTSQGNTEAFF. As DNA, the CDR3 is TGTGCCTGGACGTCTCAGGGGAACACTGAAGCTTTCTTT.

The CDR3 reads CASSFQRGGEDEQFF. The DNA of the CDR3 is TGCGCCAGCAGCTTCCAGCGGGGGGGCGAGGATGAGCAGTTCTTC. The chain uses TRBV10-2 and TRBJ2-1; 10 bases align to TRBD2. The V gene's germline CDR1 is WSHSY and CDR2 SAAADI. The CDR3 consists of 15 residues. V shed 6 bases and J 8 bases; nucleotides not matched to a gene: 10.

The chain employs TRBV5-1 and TRBJ2-7, with D maybe TRBD2 (7 bases). CDR1 and CDR2 from the germline V gene are SGHRS and YFSETQ. The ends were cut back, 2 bases at V and 3 bases at J, with 24 bases in the middle. This CDR3 contains 18 residues. DNA of the CDR3: TGCGCCAGCAGCTTAACGGGACAAGCTTCAGGGAGGGTCTACGAGCAGTACTTC. Amino acids: CASSLTGQASGRVYEQYF.

J is TRBJ2-7 and V is TRBV6-6, with D tentatively TRBD2 (5 bases). Trimming stripped 8 bases from V and 0 bases from J, with 14 bases between. The length of the CDR3 is 14 residues. Germline V CDR1 and CDR2: MNHNY, SVGAGI (reference sequence). CDR3 protein: CASQREYPSYEQYF. As DNA, the CDR3 is TGTGCCAGCCAAAGGGAGTATCCCTCCTACGAGCAGTACTTC.

The V gene is TRBV6-6, the J gene TRBJ2-7, with 9 bases that match TRBD1. CDR3 length equals 16 residues. Germline V gives CDR1 MNHNY, CDR2 SVGAGI (reference sequence). V lost 0 bases and J lost 5; bases outside the gene matches: 8. This chain's CDR3 is CASSYSTGGTPHEQYF. The CDR3 DNA follows: TGTGCCAGCAGTTACTCGACAGGGGGAACCCCCCACGAGCAGTACTTC.

The chain couples TRBV6-6 to TRBJ1-5; 10 bases match TRBD1. This CDR3 comprises 15 residues. Trimming removed 6 bases from V and 5 bases from J; junction bases left unmatched: 7. Looked up from germline, CDR1 is MNHNY and CDR2 is SVGAGI (reference sequence). The chain's CDR3 is CASSPGQGVDQPQHF. CDR3 bases: TGTGCCAGCAGCCCCGGACAGGGGGTCGATCAGCCCCAGCATTTT.

This rearrangement joins TRBV5-1 to TRBJ2-6; 10 bases match TRBD1. Germline V gene sequence: CDR1 SGHRS, CDR2 YFSETQ. V trimming: 0 bases; J trimming: 0 bases; junction bases outside the gene matches: 6. The CDR3 runs 19 residues. The CDR3 reads CASSLGGDRGYSGANVLTF. In DNA form, the CDR3 reads TGCGCCAGCAGCTTGGGTGGGGACAGGGGTTACTCTGGGGCCAACGTCCTGACTTTC.

This chain uses TRBV28 with TRBJ1-4; 9 bases map to TRBD1. This CDR3 is built from 15 residues. The junction had 10 bases not matched to a gene; V was cut back by 4 bases and J by 10 bases. Germline assignment: CDR1 MDHEN and CDR2 SYDVKM. This CDR3 reads CASSSLDRGRVKLFF. The CDR3 DNA follows: TGTGCCAGCAGTTCTCTGGACAGGGGTCGTGTAAAACTGTTTTTT.

This rearrangement joins TRBV18 to TRBJ2-5; D is possibly TRBD2 (6 bases). The germline V gene has CDR1 KGHSH and CDR2 LQKENI. The CDR3 has 13 amino acids. CDR3 loop: CTSRVRSEETQYF. Written as DNA, the CDR3 is TGTACTAGCAGGGTACGGTCCGAAGAGACCCAGTACTTC.

The chain has TRBV11-3 and TRBJ2-2, with 7 bases fitting TRBD1. The V gene end was trimmed by 5 bases and the J gene end by 1 base; junction bases not matched to a gene: 4. The CDR3 length is 15 residues. Germline values: CDR1 SGHNT, CDR2 YENEEA. Here the CDR3 reads CASSLRQGNTGELFF. DNA of the CDR3: TGTGCCAGCAGCCTTAGACAGGGGAACACCGGGGAGCTGTTTTTT.

The chain recombines TRBV2 with TRBJ2-7, with TRBD1 identical over 9 bases. Trimming removed 6 bases from V and 6 bases from J; junction bases left unmatched: 6. Germline CDR1 reads SNHLY; CDR2 reads FYNNEI. The CDR3 runs to 13 residues. Here the CDR3 reads CASRGTGRSEQYF. The DNA for the CDR3 is TGTGCCAGCAGGGGGACAGGGCGGAGCGAGCAGTACTTC.

The chain employs TRBV7-2 and TRBJ2-3, with TRBD2 identical over 10 bases. The CDR3 consists of 15 residues. Germline assignment: CDR1 SGHTA and CDR2 FQGNSA. V lost 4 bases and J lost 4; bases outside the gene matches: 5. The CDR3 loop is CASSSSGGQADTQYF. CDR3 nucleotide sequence: TGTGCCAGCAGCTCTAGCGGGGGACAGGCAGATACGCAGTATTTT.

The chain carries TRBV4-1 and TRBJ1-1, with D possibly matching TRBD1 (5 bases). Trimming pared 5 bases from V and 13 bases from J, leaving 29 bases between. Germline V lookup: CDR1 MGHRA, CDR2 YSYEKL. The CDR3 has 16 amino acids. For the CDR3, the DNA is TGCGCCAGCAGCGACACAGGTGGGAACCCCTCATTAACACGTTTCTTT. Amino acid sequence: CASSDTGGNPSLTRFF.

This chain links TRBV29-1 with TRBJ2-5; TRBD1 aligns across 7 bases. The CDR3 consists of 14 residues. The germline V gene has CDR1 SQVTM and CDR2 ANQGSEA. The V gene end was trimmed by 3 bases and the J gene end by 7 bases; junction bases not matched to a gene: 11. In DNA, the CDR3 is TGCAGCGTTGACGGAGCAGGGGGAGTTGGGACCCAGTACTTC. Residues: CSVDGAGGVGTQYF.

The rearrangement joins TRBV7-2 to TRBJ1-1, with D perhaps matching TRBD1 (6 bases). CDR3 length: 15 residues. Per the germline V gene, CDR1 is SGHTA and CDR2 is FQGNSA. With 3 bases removed from V and 1 base from J, the gap between germline ends came to 12 bases. The CDR3 DNA is TGTGCCAGCAGCTTTACGGGACACCGGAACACTGAAGCTTTCTTT. Translation: CASSFTGHRNTEAFF.